This T cell receptor beta chain was identified during a study of cytomegalovirus exposure and HLA in healthy donors. Study-wide results and caveats: Cytomegalovirus status was reportedly diagnosed by the classifier with high specificity and sensitivity.

PCR used 60 Vbeta primers and 13 Jbeta primers. Assay: immunoSEQ multiplex PCR; the TCRdb copy retains only in-frame clones and omits some. The sample consists of roughly 40,000 clones, 81% of them appearing once. This clone was counted a few times. Antigen specificity is unknown. CDR1 is MGHRA, CDR2 YSYEKL, per germline. Trimming cost V 4 bases and J 4 bases, with 17 bases left between them. The CDR3 is made up of 16 amino acids. This rearrangement joins TRBV4-1 to TRBJ2-1, with a tentative D call TRBD2 (6 bases). Specimen: PBMCs. This TCR was recovered from a man aged 50-60 years in good health and CMV-seronegative. The CDR3: CASSPRPLRGYNEQFF. The DNA of the CDR3 is TGCGCCAGCAGCCCTCGCCCCCTGCGGGGATACAATGAGCAGTTCTTC.